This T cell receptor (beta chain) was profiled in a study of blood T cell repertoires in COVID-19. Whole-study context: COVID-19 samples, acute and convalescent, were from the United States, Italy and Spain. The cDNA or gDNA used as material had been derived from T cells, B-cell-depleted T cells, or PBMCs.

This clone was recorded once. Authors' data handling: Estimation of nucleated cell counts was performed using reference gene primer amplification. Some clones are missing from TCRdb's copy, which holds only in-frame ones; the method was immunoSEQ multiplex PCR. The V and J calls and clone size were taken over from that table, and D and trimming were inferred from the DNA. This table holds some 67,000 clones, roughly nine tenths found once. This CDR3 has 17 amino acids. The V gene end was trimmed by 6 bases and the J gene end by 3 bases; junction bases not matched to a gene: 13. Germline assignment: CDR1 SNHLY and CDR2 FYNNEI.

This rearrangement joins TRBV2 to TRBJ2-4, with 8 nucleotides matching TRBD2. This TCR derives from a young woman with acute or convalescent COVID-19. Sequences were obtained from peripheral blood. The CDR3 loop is CASSEKVAGGLKNIQYF. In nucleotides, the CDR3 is TGTGCCAGCAGCGAGAAGGTGGCGGGGGGCCTCAAAAACATTCAGTACTTC. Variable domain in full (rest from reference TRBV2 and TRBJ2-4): EPEVTQTPSHQVTQMGQEVILRCVPISNHLYFYWYRQILGQKVEFLVSFYNNEISEKSEIFDDQFSVERPDGSNFTLKIRSTKLEDSAMYFCASSEKVAGGLKNIQYFGAGTRLSVL.